Below, one T cell receptor beta chain is given with its context. Its target is not known. This sample is part of a study of blood T cells in healthy people across ages. A second PCR, run for roughly 7 to 12 cycles, used a sample-barcoded 5' primer plus a J-beta primer mix. Using its own MiXCR run on the 5' RACE reads, TCRdb lists one record per CDR3 protein. The sample lists roughly 720,000 distinct CDR3 sequences; about 53% were seen once. Between the trimmed V and J ends, which lost 5 bases and 4 bases, there was a span of 15 bases. CDR3 length equals 15 residues. With each sample, at least 6 micrograms of total RNA were extracted. Study-level results: Long-lived and aged donors differed, with more naive CD4+ cells and higher diversity in the long-lived.

The sample comprised blood. This receptor was obtained from a man at least 80 years old in good health. The V call is TRBV12-3 or TRBV12-4, the J call TRBJ2-1; D is perhaps TRBD2 (6 bases). CDR3 in amino acids: CASSPSGAPYNEQFF. As DNA, the CDR3 is TGTGCCAGCAGTCCCTCGGGAGCCCCTTACAATGAGCAGTTCTTC.